These 28 T cell receptor beta chains were sequenced from one sample in a study of OX40 agonist ivuxolimab in advanced cancers. The repertoire was sequenced with immunoSEQ multiplex PCR; TCRdb's copy has only in-frame clones and lacks some. The sample lists more than 45,000 clones; 80% to 90% were seen once. Source: CD4+ or CD8+ T cells sorted from blood, taken in a trial of the OX40 agonist ivuxolimab. Receptors were obtained from an adult with an advanced solid tumor such as melanoma, head and neck, liver or kidney cancer.

This chain connects TRBV19 to TRBJ1-1; TRBD1 matches 7 bases. J lost 5 bases, V lost 3 bases, and 3 bases had no gene match. Germline-derived CDR1 and CDR2 are LNHDA and SQIVND (reference sequence). The CDR3 is 13 residues long. The CDR3 sequence: CASSITGVTEAFF. In DNA, the CDR3 is TGTGCCAGTAGTATCACAGGGGTTACTGAAGCTTTCTTT. Based on the CDR3 plus reference TRBV19 and TRBJ1-1, the full variable domain is DGGITQSPKYLFRKEGQNVTLSCEQNLNHDAMYWYRQDPGQGLRLIYYSQIVNDFQKGDIAEGYSVSREKKESFPLTVTSAQKNPTAFYLCASSITGVTEAFFGQGTRLTVV.

The chain carries TRBV2 and TRBJ2-2; D may be TRBD2 (6 bases). CDR1 is SNHLY, CDR2 FYNNEI, per germline. V lost 9 bases and J 4 bases, leaving 18 bases between the germline ends. The CDR3 has 15 amino acids. The CDR3 nucleotides are TGTGCCAGTGGGCAGACTAGGGTTGGCACCGGGGAGCTGTTTTTT. As protein: CASGQTRVGTGELFF.

The rearrangement joins TRBV7-9 to TRBJ2-2; D perhaps matches TRBD2 (7 bases). The CDR3 runs to 15 residues. V lost 3 bases, J lost 4 bases, and 12 bases lay in between. CDR1 and CDR2 (germline): SEHNR, FQNEAQ (reference sequence). CDR3 nucleotide sequence: TGTGCCAGCAGCTTCGGGGGGCAGGTCACCGGGGAGCTGTTTTTT. Translating gives CASSFGGQVTGELFF.

This chain joins TRBV5-4 and TRBJ2-2, with D perhaps TRBD1 or TRBD2 (5 bases each). Germline V gene lookup returns CDR1 SGHNT and CDR2 YYREEE (reference sequence). Trimming left V 3 bases short and J 5 bases short, with 20 bases between. The length of the CDR3 is 17 residues. The CDR3 DNA reads as TGTGCCAGCAGCTCCTCGGGGCCGAACGCGCGGACCGGGGAGCTGTTTTTT. Amino acid sequence: CASSSSGPNARTGELFF.

This chain links TRBV7-2 with TRBJ2-7, with 10 bases identical to TRBD1. With V trimmed by 5 bases and J by 12 bases, 10 bases remained unmatched. In germline, CDR1 is SGHTA, CDR2 FQGNSA. The CDR3 contains 13 residues. CDR3 loop: CASSLPRTGGPYF. The CDR3 DNA follows: TGTGCCAGCAGCCTCCCTCGGACAGGGGGTCCGTACTTC.

By share, this clone counts as medium-sized. This sample includes further DNA sequences coding for the same CDR3. The CDR3 is CASSLGTANTGELFF. CDR3 bases: TGTGCCAGCAGCCTCGGGACAGCGAACACCGGGGAGCTGTTTTTT. This sequence joins TRBV7-6 and TRBJ2-2, with 7 nucleotides matching TRBD1. Germline loops: CDR1 SGHVS, CDR2 FNYEAQ. With 5 bases clipped from V and 0 bases from J, the junction kept 3 bases outside the gene matches. CDR3 length: 15 residues.

The chain uses TRBV10-3 and TRBJ2-2; no reliable D call. The CDR3 is made up of 16 amino acids. The ends were cut back, 1 base at V and 0 bases at J, with 9 bases in the middle. Germline CDR1 is ENHRY and CDR2 is SYGVKD. The chain's CDR3 is CAISEYQIANTGELFF. In DNA, the CDR3 is TGTGCCATCAGTGAGTATCAGATCGCGAACACCGGGGAGCTGTTTTTT.

The rearrangement links TRBV5-4 to TRBJ2-5; TRBD2 matches at 15 bases. The germline CDR1 and CDR2 sequences are SGHNT and YYREEE (reference sequence). With 2 bases clipped from V and 5 bases from J, the junction kept 13 bases outside the gene matches. The CDR3 runs 19 residues. The CDR3 bases are TGTGCCAGCAGCTTCGGGACTAGCGGGAGGACAACCGGGCAGGAGACCCAGTACTTC. The encoded protein is CASSFGTSGRTTGQETQYF.

DNA of the CDR3: TGTGCCAGCAGTTTATTGGACCAGCCCCAGCATTTT. Its protein is CASSLLDQPQHF. V is TRBV28 and J is TRBJ1-5, with no clear D. The CDR3 covers 12 residues. V lost 1 base to trimming and J lost 7 bases, with 5 bases between them. Germline loops: CDR1 MDHEN, CDR2 SYDVKM. Full variable domain (rest looked up from reference TRBV28 and TRBJ1-5): DVKVTQSSRYLVKRTGEKVFLECVQDMDHENMFWYRQDPGLGLRLIYFSYDVKMKEKGDIPEGYSVSREKKERFSLILESASTNQTSMYLCASSLLDQPQHFGDGTRLSIL.

Concerning this clone itself: Other DNA sequences in the same sample also yield this CDR3. The chain recombines TRBV30 with TRBJ2-3, with D perhaps TRBD1 or TRBD2 (5 bases each). CDR1 and CDR2 from the germline V gene are GTSNPN and SVGIG (reference sequence). The V gene lost 0 bases and the J gene lost 6 bases, with 7 bases spanning the gap. The CDR3 extends over 12 amino acids. The DNA of the CDR3 is TGTGCCTGGAGTGTACGGGGCGATACGCAGTATTTT. The encoded protein is CAWSVRGDTQYF.

This chain links TRBV7-2 with TRBJ2-2; D unresolved. The CDR3 has 15 residues. V was cut by 4 bases and J by 4 bases, with 13 bases left in between. Germline-derived CDR1 and CDR2 are SGHTA and FQGNSA. For the CDR3, the DNA is TGTGCCAGCAGCTCTAGGGTGGGCGTCACCGGGGAGCTGTTTTTT. This translates into CASSSRVGVTGELFF.

The CDR3 reads CATSRDFGTGSTDTQYF. DNA for the CDR3: TGTGCCACCAGCAGAGATTTCGGGACAGGGAGCACAGATACGCAGTATTTT. The V call is TRBV15, the J call TRBJ2-3, with TRBD1 identical over 9 bases. Germline V gene data show CDR1 as LNHNV and CDR2 as YYDKDF (reference sequence). CDR3 length: 17 residues. V trimming: 0 bases; J trimming: 0 bases; junction bases outside the gene matches: 4.

This sequence joins TRBV18 and TRBJ2-6; 10 bases map to TRBD1. The germline V gene encodes CDR1 KGHSH and CDR2 LQKENI. Germline trimming cut 3 bases from V and 2 bases from J; bases unmatched to any gene: 7. This CDR3 is 18 amino acids long. The CDR3 region is CASSPGQGGKAGANVLTF. The CDR3, as DNA: TGTGCCAGCTCACCTGGACAGGGGGGTAAGGCTGGGGCCAACGTCCTGACTTTC.

The chain is built from TRBV9 and TRBJ1-2; possibly TRBD1 for D (6 bases). Germline CDR1 and CDR2: SGDLS and YYNGEE. V was trimmed by 3 bases and J by 2 bases, leaving 14 bases between them. The CDR3 totals 15 residues. The CDR3 nucleotides are TGTGCCAGCAGCGCAGCTTGGGGGCCAAACTATGGCTACACCTTC. Translating gives CASSAAWGPNYGYTF.

V gene TRBV7-3 combines with J gene TRBJ2-1, with D tentatively TRBD1 (5 bases). The V gene lost 6 bases and the J gene lost 3 bases, with 18 bases spanning the gap. Germline values: CDR1 SGHTA, CDR2 FQGTGA. The CDR3 consists of 16 residues. The CDR3: CASSGSGMGNYNEQFF. CDR3 bases: TGTGCCAGCAGTGGGTCAGGGATGGGGAACTACAATGAGCAGTTCTTC.

The V call is TRBV30, the J call TRBJ1-6; 8 nucleotides agree with TRBD1. This CDR3 comprises 17 residues. V trimming: 2 bases; J trimming: 0 bases; junction bases outside the gene matches: 6. The germline CDR1 and CDR2 sequences are GTSNPN and SVGIG (reference sequence). The chain's CDR3 is CAWSPITGGSYNSPLHF. CDR3 nucleotide sequence: TGTGCCTGGAGTCCTATCACAGGGGGCTCCTATAATTCACCCCTCCACTTT.

This clone was observed once. The V gene is TRBV28, the J gene TRBJ1-5, with a tentative D call TRBD1 (6 bases). Trimming cost V 7 bases and J 0 bases, with 19 bases left between them. CDR1 MDHEN and CDR2 SYDVKM come from the germline V gene. The CDR3 covers 17 residues. The CDR3 DNA is TGTGCCAGCAAGCAAGAACAGGGAACGTATAGCAATCAGCCCCAGCATTTT. It translates to CASKQEQGTYSNQPQHF.

The chain carries TRBV28 and TRBJ2-5, with D unclear. V lost 4 bases to trimming and J lost 8 bases, with 8 bases between them. Germline CDR1 and CDR2: MDHEN and SYDVKM. The CDR3 has 11 residues. CDR3 nucleotides: TGTGCCAGCAGTTCTGTGGTCACCCAGTACTTC. Its protein is CASSSVVTQYF.

This chain connects TRBV5-5 to TRBJ1-2; 8 bases are a match to TRBD1. V gave up 7 bases and J gave up 2 bases; unmatched junction bases: 7. This CDR3 spans 14 amino acids. Germline V lookup: CDR1 SGHKS, CDR2 YYEKEE (reference sequence). CDR3 protein: CASAGGQGNYGYTF. CDR3 nucleotides: TGTGCCAGCGCAGGAGGACAGGGCAACTATGGCTACACCTTC.

This chain joins TRBV6-5 and TRBJ2-7; 11 nucleotides agree with TRBD2. After removal of 4 bases from V and 1 base from J, the junction contained 3 bases not matched to a gene. Looked up from germline, CDR1 is MNHEY and CDR2 is SVGAGI. This CDR3 is built from 15 residues. This CDR3 is CASSSGTSGSYEQYF. The DNA of the CDR3 is TGTGCCAGCAGTTCCGGGACTAGCGGTTCCTACGAGCAGTACTTC.

The V call is TRBV27, the J call TRBJ1-4, with TRBD1 matching 9 bases. The CDR3 has 15 residues. From germline, CDR1 is MNHEY and CDR2 SMNVEV (reference sequence). The junction had 7 bases not matched to a gene; V was cut back by 4 bases and J by 7 bases. CDR3 bases: TGTGCCAGCAGTTCCCTCACAGGGGGCCGTGAAAAACTGTTTTTT. Translated, it gives CASSSLTGGREKLFF.

V usage is TRBV6-1 and J usage is TRBJ2-7; perhaps TRBD1 as D (6 bases). Germline V lookup: CDR1 MNHNS, CDR2 SASEGT. This CDR3 has 15 amino acids. V lost 6 bases to trimming and J lost 6 bases, with 21 bases between them. The CDR3 region has the DNA TGTGCCAGCAGCCTCTCTCGGAAACAGGGCGGCGAGCAGTACTTC. It yields the protein CASSLSRKQGGEQYF.

The J gene is TRBJ2-1, the V gene TRBV7-8, with TRBD2 identical over 14 bases. The CDR3 has 19 residues. V trimming: 5 bases; J trimming: 0 bases; junction bases outside the gene matches: 9. Germline V lookup: CDR1 SGHVS, CDR2 FQNEAQ. The CDR3 is CASSPGLAGALSSYNEQFF. The CDR3 nucleotides are TGTGCCAGCAGCCCGGGACTAGCGGGAGCCCTGAGCTCCTACAATGAGCAGTTCTTC.

The sample holds one count of this clone. The chain combines TRBV29-1 with TRBJ2-1; 8 bases are shared with TRBD2. V lost 5 bases to trimming and J lost 5 bases; unmatched junction nucleotides: 5. The CDR3 spans 13 residues. Germline loops: CDR1 SQVTM, CDR2 ANQGSEA. CDR3 in DNA: TGCAGCGTTCGGGAGGGCGGGAACAATGAGCAGTTCTTC. Encoded protein: CSVREGGNNEQFF.

This clone turned up a few times. The genes are TRBV11-2 and TRBJ2-7; D might be TRBD1 or TRBD2, each matching 6 bases. Germline lookup yields CDR1 SGHAT and CDR2 FQNNGV. The CDR3 runs 14 residues. The V gene lost 5 bases and the J gene lost 7 bases, with 18 bases spanning the gap. CDR3 sequence: CASSPQPGAEEQYF. DNA for the CDR3: TGTGCCAGCAGCCCCCAGCCGGGGGCGGAAGAGCAGTACTTC.

This clone was observed a single time. The chain employs TRBV5-1 and TRBJ2-5; D gene unclear. The assigned J gene may be wrong: the sequence end matches TRBJ2-7 better. The CDR3 extends over 14 amino acids. Germline CDR1 reads SGHRS; CDR2 reads YFSETQ. The CDR3 DNA reads TGCGCCAGCGGCTCTGGGGTGGAGCCCTACGAGCAGTACTTC. It codes for CASGSGVEPYEQYF.

This clone was detected once. This chain connects TRBV28 to TRBJ1-1, with 9 positions matching TRBD1. The CDR3 contains 13 residues. V lost 7 bases and J lost 5; bases outside the gene matches: 5. Germline V gives CDR1 MDHEN, CDR2 SYDVKM. The CDR3 region is CASTQQGATEAFF. CDR3 nucleotides: TGTGCCAGCACCCAACAGGGGGCTACTGAAGCTTTCTTT. The variable domain in full, with the rest retrieved from reference TRBV28 and TRBJ1-1, is DVKVTQSSRYLVKRTGEKVFLECVQDMDHENMFWYRQDPGLGLRLIYFSYDVKMKEKGDIPEGYSVSREKKERFSLILESASTNQTSMYLCASTQQGATEAFFGQGTRLTVV.

This chain links TRBV28 with TRBJ1-2; 9 bases agree with TRBD1. The V gene end was trimmed by 4 bases and the J gene end by 6 bases; junction bases not matched to a gene: 6. This CDR3 has 14 amino acids. Germline lookup yields CDR1 MDHEN and CDR2 SYDVKM. CDR3 amino acids: CASSSGTGTNGYTF. CDR3 bases: TGTGCCAGCAGTTCCGGGACAGGGACTAATGGCTACACCTTC.